Below are 23 T cell receptor beta chains sequenced from a single sample in a study of HIV-infected patients and healthy controls. TCRdb fed the 5' RACE reads into MiXCR, producing one record per CDR3 protein. The table has roughly 68,000 distinct CDR3 sequences, 15% to 20% seen once. Sequenced material: CD4+ T cells from blood. The receptors here all came from a human donor in good health.

This clonotype occurred many times. V gene TRBV7-9 combines with J gene TRBJ1-5; D possibly corresponds to TRBD1 (6 bases). V lost 1 base and J 4 bases, leaving 14 bases between the germline ends. The germline V gene encodes CDR1 SEHNR and CDR2 FQNEAQ (reference sequence). The CDR3 contains 16 residues. Here the CDR3 reads CASSLGSGGGNQPQHF. The CDR3 region has the DNA TGTGCCAGCAGCTTAGGCTCCGGGGGCGGAAATCAGCCCCAGCATTTT.

The chain carries TRBV2 and TRBJ1-5; D unclear. V lost 2 bases and J 5 bases, leaving 4 bases between the germline ends. From germline, CDR1 is SNHLY and CDR2 FYNNEI. The CDR3 spans 12 residues. The DNA of the CDR3 is TGTGCCAGCAGTGAACGTTATCAGCCCCAGCATTTT. Translated: CASSERYQPQHF.

This clonotype was picked up a small number of times. The rearrangement links TRBV6-5 to TRBJ2-1, with 10 nucleotides matching TRBD2. Germline loops: CDR1 MNHEY, CDR2 SVGAGI. Trimming took 0 bases from V and 5 from J; bases not matched to a gene: 4. The CDR3 has 16 amino acids. The chain's CDR3 is CASSYSRAGGDNEQFF. The CDR3, as DNA: TGTGCCAGCAGTTACTCCAGAGCGGGAGGGGACAATGAGCAGTTCTTC.

The J gene is TRBJ2-5, the V gene TRBV7-6; 9 positions agree with TRBD1. The V and J ends lost 1 base and 2 bases, in that order; junction bases with no gene match: 8. Germline V gene lookup returns CDR1 SGHVS and CDR2 FNYEAQ. The CDR3 is 17 amino acids. The DNA for the CDR3 is TGTGCCAGCAGCTTAGGAGCTACAGGGGGCAGTCAAGAGACCCAGTACTTC. This encodes CASSLGATGGSQETQYF. The full variable domain, with the rest looked up from reference TRBV7-6 and TRBJ2-5, is GAGVSQSPRYKVTKRGQDVALRCDPISGHVSLYWYRQALGQGPEFLTYFNYEAQQDKSGLPNDRFSAERPEGSISTLTIQRTEQRDSAMYRCASSLGATGGSQETQYFGPGTRLLVL.

There are many counts of this clonotype. The chain joins TRBV2 to TRBJ1-4; unclear D gene. In germline, CDR1 is SNHLY, CDR2 FYNNEI. The CDR3 totals 14 residues. V was shortened by 4 bases and J by 4 bases, with 10 bases between the two germline ends. The CDR3 sequence is CASSVRPNNEKLFF. CDR3 nucleotides: TGTGCCAGCAGTGTACGGCCTAATAATGAAAAACTGTTTTTT.

This clonotype was counted many times. V is TRBV7-2 and J is TRBJ1-2, with TRBD1 identical over 7 bases. The CDR3 is 15 amino acids. The trim removed 1 base at V and 4 bases at J, leaving 6 bases unmatched. Looked up from germline, CDR1 is SGHTA and CDR2 is FQGNSA. The CDR3: CASSLEQTGSYGYTF. CDR3 in DNA: TGTGCCAGCAGCTTAGAACAGACAGGGAGCTATGGCTACACCTTC.

This clonotype was observed many times. This sequence joins TRBV4-3 and TRBJ2-3, with D unclear. Trimming took 0 bases from V and 1 from J, leaving 5 bases between them. Germline V gene lookup returns CDR1 LGHNA and CDR2 YSLEER. The CDR3 has 14 residues. The CDR3 loop is CASSQDSGTDTQYF. DNA for the CDR3: TGCGCCAGCAGCCAAGACTCTGGCACAGATACGCAGTATTTT.

This clonotype was observed at least ten times. The J gene is TRBJ2-1, the V gene TRBV29-1; D gene unclear. Germline V gives CDR1 SQVTM, CDR2 ANQGSEA. This CDR3 has 11 residues. V gave up 7 bases and J gave up 7 bases, with 11 bases separating them. CDR3 DNA: TGCAGCGGCGGACGGTCGAATGAGCAGTTCTTC. It yields the protein CSGGRSNEQFF.

The chain couples TRBV7-9 to TRBJ2-1, with D unresolved. V shed 3 bases and J shed 9 bases, with 12 bases lying between them. Germline V gene data show CDR1 as SEHNR and CDR2 as FQNEAQ (reference sequence). The CDR3 totals 13 residues. In DNA form, the CDR3 reads TGTGCCAGCAGCTTGCCCTTAAACGGTGAGCAGTTCTTC. Protein sequence: CASSLPLNGEQFF.

The chain employs TRBV29-1 and TRBJ2-7; D gene uncertain. Germline CDR1 SQVTM, CDR2 ANQGSEA. The CDR3 has 13 amino acids. Between the trimmed V and J ends, which lost 4 bases and 0 bases, there was a span of 10 bases. For the CDR3, the DNA is TGCAGCGTTGGACAAGGTTACTCCTACGAGCAGTACTTC. Translated: CSVGQGYSYEQYF.

This clonotype has more than one count but fewer than ten. The gene calls are TRBV20-1 and TRBJ2-3, with unresolved D. The V gene lost 1 base and the J gene lost 5 bases, with 7 bases spanning the gap. Germline CDR1 DFQATT, CDR2 SNEGSKA (reference sequence). The length of the CDR3 is 12 residues. The CDR3 DNA sequence: TGCAGTGCTAGAGGCCCAGGAGATACGCAGTATTTT. The encoded protein is CSARGPGDTQYF.

V usage is TRBV7-2 and J usage is TRBJ2-7; possible D gene TRBD2, 7 bases. CDR1 is SGHTA, CDR2 FQGNSA, per germline. The CDR3 sequence is 12 residues long. CDR3 nucleotides: TGTGCTTGCGGGGGCAGACCCTACGAGCAGTACTTC. This translates into CACGGRPYEQYF.

The chain has TRBV19 and TRBJ1-2; D remains ambiguous. Germline V lookup: CDR1 LNHDA, CDR2 SQIVND (reference sequence). This CDR3 comprises 17 residues. V dropped 6 bases and J dropped 7 bases, with 27 bases sitting between them. The CDR3, as DNA: TGTGCCAGTAGCCAATTGAAAGCCTCGACCCGTACGGTTGGCTACACCTTC. Protein sequence: CASSQLKASTRTVGYTF. Full variable domain (remainder filled in from reference TRBV19 and TRBJ1-2): DGGITQSPKYLFRKEGQNVTLSCEQNLNHDAMYWYRQDPGQGLRLIYYSQIVNDFQKGDIAEGYSVSREKKESFPLTVTSAQKNPTAFYLCASSQLKASTRTVGYTFGSGTRLTVV.

The chain has TRBV5-8 and TRBJ2-1; TRBD1 matches at 7 bases. Germline CDR1 SGHTS, CDR2 YDEGEE. V trimming: 4 bases; J trimming: 15 bases; junction bases outside the gene matches: 10. The CDR3 consists of 12 residues. The CDR3 sequence is CASSPATGLGFF. Written as DNA, the CDR3 is TGTGCCAGCAGCCCCGCGACAGGGTTAGGGTTCTTC.

The chain recombines TRBV12-3 or TRBV12-4 with TRBJ1-2; perhaps TRBD1 as D (6 bases). This CDR3 has 12 amino acids. Deletions cut 6 bases from V and 4 bases from J, with 9 bases between. CDR3 amino acids: CASSPQGYGYTF. CDR3 bases: TGTGCCAGCAGCCCACAGGGCTATGGCTACACCTTC.

This clonotype has a handful of counts. CDR3 nucleotides: TGTGCCAGCAGTGACTACGGACCAGAGAAAAACATTCAGTACTTC. Translated: CASSDYGPEKNIQYF. The chain carries TRBV5-6 and TRBJ2-4; the D gene is possibly TRBD2 (5 bases). V gave up 5 bases and J gave up 4 bases, with 16 bases separating them. Germline V gene sequence: CDR1 SGHDT, CDR2 YYEEEE. The CDR3 totals 15 residues.

The sample holds many counts of this clonotype. The rearrangement uses TRBV29-1 and TRBJ1-1; maybe TRBD1 (5 bases). The CDR3 has 15 amino acids. Per the germline V gene, CDR1 is SQVTM and CDR2 is ANQGSEA. Trimming stripped 0 bases from V and 7 bases from J, with 18 bases between. CDR3 region: CSVEDTQGLTLEAFF. In DNA, the CDR3 is TGCAGCGTTGAAGATACTCAGGGCTTAACCCTTGAAGCTTTCTTT.

This clonotype was picked up a small number of times. The V gene is TRBV6-2 or TRBV6-3, the J gene TRBJ2-2, with unresolved D. Deletions cut 6 bases from V and 3 bases from J, with 8 bases between. This CDR3 contains 13 residues. In germline, CDR1 is MNHEY, CDR2 SVGEGT. CDR3 in amino acids: CASSYRYTGELFF. The CDR3, as DNA: TGTGCCAGCAGCTACAGATACACCGGGGAGCTGTTTTTT.

The gene calls are TRBV20-1 and TRBJ2-1; D ambiguous. This CDR3 contains 14 residues. V was cut by 3 bases and J by 7 bases, with 16 bases left in between. CDR1 DFQATT and CDR2 SNEGSKA come from the germline V gene (reference sequence). The CDR3 coding sequence is TGCAGTGCTAGTCATCCCGGCAGCCCAAATGAGCAGTTCTTC. Translated, it gives CSASHPGSPNEQFF.

This clonotype has only a few counts. The J gene is TRBJ2-2, the V gene TRBV5-1, with D unresolved. Deletions cut 0 bases from V and 1 base from J, with 10 bases between. This CDR3 region has 16 residues. Germline CDR1 reads SGHRS; CDR2 reads YFSETQ. DNA of the CDR3: TGCGCCAGCAGCTTGGTGGGCAGCCGGAACACCGGGGAGCTGTTTTTT. Its translation: CASSLVGSRNTGELFF.

This clonotype has a handful of counts. The chain is built from TRBV20-1 and TRBJ2-7, with D perhaps TRBD1 (6 bases). Germline lookup yields CDR1 DFQATT and CDR2 SNEGSKA (reference sequence). V shed 0 bases and J shed 2 bases, with 14 bases lying between them. CDR3 length: 15 residues. CDR3 DNA: TGCAGTGCTAGAGATACAGGGAAGGCCACCTACGAGCAGTACTTC. Translation: CSARDTGKATYEQYF.

This clonotype was counted between two and nine times. V gene TRBV15 combines with J gene TRBJ2-3; 12 bases are shared with TRBD2. This CDR3 is 21 amino acids long. V shed 0 bases and J 0 bases; nucleotides not matched to a gene: 13. Germline lookup yields CDR1 LNHNV and CDR2 YYDKDF (reference sequence). CDR3 in amino acids: CATSRDRLAGGDFPSTDTQYF. The CDR3 DNA reads as TGTGCCACCAGCAGAGATCGGCTAGCGGGGGGGGACTTTCCTAGCACAGATACGCAGTATTTT.

This sequence joins TRBV12-3 or TRBV12-4 and TRBJ2-1; 7 nucleotides align to TRBD1. The V gene end was trimmed by 7 bases and the J gene end by 0 bases; junction bases not matched to a gene: 6. The CDR3 is 15 residues long. DNA for the CDR3: TGTGCCAGCACCCCCGACAGGGCCTCCTACAATGAGCAGTTCTTC. Translation: CASTPDRASYNEQFF.